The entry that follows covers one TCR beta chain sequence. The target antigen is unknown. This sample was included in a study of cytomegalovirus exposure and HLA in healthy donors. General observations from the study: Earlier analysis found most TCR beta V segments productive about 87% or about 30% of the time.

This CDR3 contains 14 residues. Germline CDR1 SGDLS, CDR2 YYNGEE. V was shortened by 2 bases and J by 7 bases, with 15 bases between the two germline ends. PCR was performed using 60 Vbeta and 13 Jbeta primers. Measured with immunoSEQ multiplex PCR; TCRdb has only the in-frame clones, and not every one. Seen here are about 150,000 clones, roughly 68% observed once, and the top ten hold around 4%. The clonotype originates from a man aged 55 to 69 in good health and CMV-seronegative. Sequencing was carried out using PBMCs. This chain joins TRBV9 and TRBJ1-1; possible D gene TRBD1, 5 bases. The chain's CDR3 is CASSVGPEGIEAFF. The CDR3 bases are TGTGCCAGCAGCGTGGGTCCGGAGGGGATTGAAGCTTTCTTT.